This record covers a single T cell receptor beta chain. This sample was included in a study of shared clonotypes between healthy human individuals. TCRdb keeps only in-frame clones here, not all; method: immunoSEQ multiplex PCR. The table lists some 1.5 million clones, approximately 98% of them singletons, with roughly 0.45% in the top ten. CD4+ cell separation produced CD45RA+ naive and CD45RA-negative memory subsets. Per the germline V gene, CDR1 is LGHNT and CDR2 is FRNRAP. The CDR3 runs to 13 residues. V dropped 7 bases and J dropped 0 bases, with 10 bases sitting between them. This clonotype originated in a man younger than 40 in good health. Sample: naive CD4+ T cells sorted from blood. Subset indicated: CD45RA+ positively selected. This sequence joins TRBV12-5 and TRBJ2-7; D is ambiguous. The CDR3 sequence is CASARESSYEQYF. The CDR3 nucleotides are TGTGCTAGTGCCCGTGAGAGCTCCTACGAGCAGTACTTC. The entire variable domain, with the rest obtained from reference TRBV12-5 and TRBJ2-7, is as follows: DARVTQTPRHKVTEMGQEVTMRCQPILGHNTVFWYRQTMMQGLELLAYFRNRAPLDDSGMPKDRFSAEMPDATLATLKIQPSEPRDSAVYFCASARESSYEQYFGPGTRLTVT.